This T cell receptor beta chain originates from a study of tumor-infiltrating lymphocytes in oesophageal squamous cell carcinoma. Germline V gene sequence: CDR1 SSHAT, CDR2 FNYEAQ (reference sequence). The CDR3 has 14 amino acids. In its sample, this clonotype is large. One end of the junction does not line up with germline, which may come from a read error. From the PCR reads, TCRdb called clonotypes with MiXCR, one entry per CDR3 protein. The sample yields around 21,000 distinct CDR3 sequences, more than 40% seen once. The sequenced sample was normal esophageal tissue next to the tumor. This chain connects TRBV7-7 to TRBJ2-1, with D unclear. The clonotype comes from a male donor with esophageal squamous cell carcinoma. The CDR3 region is CASSFSPDHNEQFF. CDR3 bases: TGTGCTAGCAGCTTCTCCCCCGACCACAATGAGCAGTTCTTC.